This TCR beta chain was sequenced in a study of shared clonotypes between healthy human individuals. Between the trimmed V and J ends, which lost 2 bases and 2 bases, there was a span of 16 bases. Germline values: CDR1 SGHTA, CDR2 FQGNSA. The CDR3 length is 16 residues. CD45RO-negative CD8 cells positively selected for CCR7 made up the naive population, which excluded terminally differentiated effector memory CD45RA+ cells. Clones were read by immunoSEQ multiplex PCR, and TCRdb kept only the in-frame ones, dropping some. The profile shows around 580,000 clones, roughly 98% of them singletons. The specimen was naive CD8+ T cells sorted from blood. The V gene is TRBV7-2, the J gene TRBJ2-7, with D possibly TRBD1 on 5 matching bases. The source of this sequence is a young man in good health. CDR3 nucleotide sequence: TGTGCCAGCAGCTTAACCGGGTACAGGCCCACCTACGAGCAGTACTTC. Its translation is CASSLTGYRPTYEQYF.